The clone carrying this T cell receptor beta chain was seen many times. With iRepertoire HTBI primers and Arm-PCR of CDR3 regions, TCR beta libraries were built. MiXCR, run by TCRdb on the multiplex PCR reads, gives a single entry per CDR3 protein. Here the sample spans approximately 400,000 distinct CDR3 sequences, roughly 16% being singletons. The record originates from a study of regulatory T cells in long-lasting Graves disease. V dropped 5 bases and J dropped 5 bases, with 19 bases sitting between them. CDR1 is SGHAT, CDR2 FQNNGV, per germline. The CDR3 is 15 amino acids. Documented time point: newly diagnosed GD, antithyroid drugs for less than 3 months. The TCR library was prepared using RNA isolated from PBMCs.

Specimen: peripheral blood mononuclear cells (PBMCs), collected at new diagnosis, from a patient treated with antithyroid drugs. The clonotype was recovered from a female donor with Graves disease. The V gene is TRBV11-2, the J gene TRBJ2-7, with D perhaps assigned TRBD1 or TRBD2 (5 bases each). The CDR3 nucleotides are TGTGCCAGCAGCCCGGGGCGGACCCGCTTGCACGAGCAGTACTTC. Amino acid sequence: CASSPGRTRLHEQYF. The full variable domain, completed using reference TRBV11-2 and TRBJ2-7, is EAGVAQSPRYKIIEKRQSVAFWCNPISGHATLYWYQQILGQGPKLLIQFQNNGVVDDSQLPKDRFSAERLKGVDSTLKIQPAKLEDSAVYLCASSPGRTRLHEQYFGPGTRLTVT.